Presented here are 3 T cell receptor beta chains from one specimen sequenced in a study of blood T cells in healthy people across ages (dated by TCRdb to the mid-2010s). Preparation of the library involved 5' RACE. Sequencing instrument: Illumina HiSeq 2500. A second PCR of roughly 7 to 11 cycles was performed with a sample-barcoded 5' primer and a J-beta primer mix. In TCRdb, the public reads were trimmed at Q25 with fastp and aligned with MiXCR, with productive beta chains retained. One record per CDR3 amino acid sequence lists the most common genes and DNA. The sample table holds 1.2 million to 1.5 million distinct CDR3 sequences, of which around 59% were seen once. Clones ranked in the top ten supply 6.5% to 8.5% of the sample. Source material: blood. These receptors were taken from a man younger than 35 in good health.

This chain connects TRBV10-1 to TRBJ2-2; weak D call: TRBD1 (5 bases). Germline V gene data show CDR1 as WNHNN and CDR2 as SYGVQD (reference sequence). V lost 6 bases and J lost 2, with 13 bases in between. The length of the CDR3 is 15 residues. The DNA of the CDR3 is TGCGCCAGCAGCGGAGCTAGGGGAAACACCGGGGAGCTGTTTTTT. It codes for CASSGARGNTGELFF.

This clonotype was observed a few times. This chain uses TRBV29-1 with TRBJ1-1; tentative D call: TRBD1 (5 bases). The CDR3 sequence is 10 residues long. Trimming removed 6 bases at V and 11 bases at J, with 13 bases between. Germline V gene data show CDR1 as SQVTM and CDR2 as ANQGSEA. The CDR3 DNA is TGCAGCGTGGGGAGGGGAGGCGCTTTCTTT. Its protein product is CSVGRGGAFF.

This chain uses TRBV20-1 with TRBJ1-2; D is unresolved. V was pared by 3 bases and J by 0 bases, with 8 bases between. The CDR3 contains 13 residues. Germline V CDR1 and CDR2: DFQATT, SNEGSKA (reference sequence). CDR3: CSASMQTNYGYTF. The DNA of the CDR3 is TGCAGTGCTAGTATGCAAACTAACTATGGCTACACCTTC.